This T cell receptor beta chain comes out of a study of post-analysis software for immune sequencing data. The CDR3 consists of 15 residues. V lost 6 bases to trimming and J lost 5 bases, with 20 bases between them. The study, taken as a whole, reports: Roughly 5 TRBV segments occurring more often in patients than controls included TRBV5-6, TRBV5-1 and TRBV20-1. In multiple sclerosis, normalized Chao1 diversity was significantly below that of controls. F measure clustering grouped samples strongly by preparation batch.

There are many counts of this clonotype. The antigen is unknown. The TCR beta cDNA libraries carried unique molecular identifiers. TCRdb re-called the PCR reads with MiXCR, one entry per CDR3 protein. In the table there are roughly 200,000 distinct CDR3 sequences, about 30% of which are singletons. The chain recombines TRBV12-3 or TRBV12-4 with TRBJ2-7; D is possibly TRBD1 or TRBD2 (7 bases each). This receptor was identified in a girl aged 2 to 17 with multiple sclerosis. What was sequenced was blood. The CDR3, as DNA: TGTGCCAGCAGCCCCAGGGGGGGAATGATCCACGAGCAGTACTTC. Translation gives CASSPRGGMIHEQYF.